This T cell receptor (beta chain) comes out of a study of naive and memory T cell subsets. The study, taken as a whole, reports: From naive to CM, EM and EMRA, diversity decreased and Gini increased. Findings for naive and memory subsets could not be checked against ground truth.

The beta constant-region primer was an equimolar mix of two oligonucleotides covering TRBC1 and TRBC2. Ligation attached a single-stranded oligonucleotide with a 12-nucleotide UMI and the SP2 primer to the cDNA 3' end. Four rounds of PCR amplified the ligated cDNA using nested alpha and beta constant-region primers plus SP2. Each CDR3 protein gets one entry after TCRdb re-called the UMI-ligation and nested PCR reads with MiXCR. This repertoire shows tens of thousands of distinct CDR3 sequences, roughly 15% found once; its top ten account for 20% to 25%. Note on this clonotype: The antigen is not known.

From germline, CDR1 is SGHVS and CDR2 FNYEAQ. The CDR3 runs to 12 residues. With 5 bases removed from V and 7 bases from J, the gap between germline ends came to 11 bases. The sample was effector memory CD4+ T cells from blood. Subset denoted: effector memory, CD45RA- CD27-. The gene calls are TRBV7-6 and TRBJ1-2; maybe TRBD1 (6 bases). The sequence was collected from a human donor in good health. The CDR3 region is CASSEGGPGYTF. DNA of the CDR3: TGTGCCAGCAGCGAGGGGGGGCCTGGCTACACCTTC.